The clone carrying this T cell receptor beta chain was found many times. What it binds is not known. Each CDR3 protein is one row after TCRdb ran MiXCR on the RT-PCR reads. The sample lists roughly 570,000 distinct CDR3 sequences; over 10% were seen once. The sample originates from a study of response to subunit inactivated influenza vaccine. Overall study results and limits: The authors suggested that every seasonal influenza vaccination recruits few new T cells.

V dropped 3 bases and J dropped 10 bases, with 13 bases sitting between them. The CDR3 is 13 residues long. Germline V gene sequence: CDR1 DFQATT, CDR2 SNEGSKA (reference sequence). The receptor's source is a man in his fifties who received an inactivated influenza vaccine. V is TRBV20-1 and J is TRBJ1-6; D might be TRBD1 (5 bases). This specimen consisted of PBMCs from blood, obtained 45 days after vaccination. CDR3 DNA: TGCAGTGCTAGTCAGACAGTAAACTCACCCCTCCACTTT. This codes for CSASQTVNSPLHF.